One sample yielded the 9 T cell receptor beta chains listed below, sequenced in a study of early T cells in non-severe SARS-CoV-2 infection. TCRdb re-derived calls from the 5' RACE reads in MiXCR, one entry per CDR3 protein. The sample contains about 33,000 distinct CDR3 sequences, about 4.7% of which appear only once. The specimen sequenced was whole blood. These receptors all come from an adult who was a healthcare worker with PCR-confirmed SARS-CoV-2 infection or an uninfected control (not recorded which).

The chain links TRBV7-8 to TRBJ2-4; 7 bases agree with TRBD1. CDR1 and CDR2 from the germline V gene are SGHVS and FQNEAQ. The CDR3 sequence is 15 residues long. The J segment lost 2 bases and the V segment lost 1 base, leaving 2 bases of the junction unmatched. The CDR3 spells CASSLGDSTKNIQYF. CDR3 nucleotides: TGTGCCAGCAGCTTAGGGGACAGTACCAAAAACATTCAGTACTTC.

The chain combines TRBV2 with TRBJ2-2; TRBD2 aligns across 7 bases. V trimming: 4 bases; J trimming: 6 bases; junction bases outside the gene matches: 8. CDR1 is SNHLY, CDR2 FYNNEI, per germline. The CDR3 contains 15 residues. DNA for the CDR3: TGTGCCAGCAGTGCGGGGACTACCGCGCCCGGGGAGCTGTTTTTT. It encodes CASSAGTTAPGELFF.

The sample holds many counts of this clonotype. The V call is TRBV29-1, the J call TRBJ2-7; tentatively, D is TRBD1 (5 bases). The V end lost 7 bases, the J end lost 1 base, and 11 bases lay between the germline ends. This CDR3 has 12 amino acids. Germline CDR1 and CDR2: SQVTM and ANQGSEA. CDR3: CSALDNSYEQYF. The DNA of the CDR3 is TGCAGCGCCCTGGACAATTCCTACGAGCAGTACTTC.

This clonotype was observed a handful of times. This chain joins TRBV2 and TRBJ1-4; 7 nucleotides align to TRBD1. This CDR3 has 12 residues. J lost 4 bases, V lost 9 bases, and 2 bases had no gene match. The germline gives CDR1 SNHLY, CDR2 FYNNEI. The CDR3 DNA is TGTGCCAGAGGGGGCCTTAATGAAAAACTGTTTTTT. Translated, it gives CARGGLNEKLFF.

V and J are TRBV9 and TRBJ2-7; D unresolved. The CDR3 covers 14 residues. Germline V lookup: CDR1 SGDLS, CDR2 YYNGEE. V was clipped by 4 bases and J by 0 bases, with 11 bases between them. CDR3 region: CASSPRLSSYEQYF. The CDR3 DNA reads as TGTGCCAGCAGCCCCCGTCTAAGCTCCTACGAGCAGTACTTC.

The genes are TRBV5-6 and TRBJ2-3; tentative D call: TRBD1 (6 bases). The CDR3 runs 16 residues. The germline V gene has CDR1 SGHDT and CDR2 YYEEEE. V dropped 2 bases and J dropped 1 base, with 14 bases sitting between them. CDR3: CASSFTGTWGTDTQYF. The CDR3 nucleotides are TGTGCCAGCAGCTTTACAGGGACCTGGGGCACAGATACGCAGTATTTT.

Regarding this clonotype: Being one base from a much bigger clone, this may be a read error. The DNA for the CDR3 is TGTGCCAGCAGCCAAGTAACAGGGGATAATTCACCCCTCGACTTT. Translation: CASSQVTGDNSPLDF. The V gene is TRBV3-1, the J gene TRBJ1-6; 7 nucleotides align to TRBD1. The CDR3 has 15 amino acids. Germline CDR1 reads LGHDT; CDR2 reads YNNKEL (reference sequence).

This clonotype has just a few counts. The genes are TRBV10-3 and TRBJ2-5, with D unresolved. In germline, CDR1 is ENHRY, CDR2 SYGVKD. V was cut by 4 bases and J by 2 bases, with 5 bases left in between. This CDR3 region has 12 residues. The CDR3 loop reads CAISGSQETQYF. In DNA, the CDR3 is TGTGCCATCAGTGGATCACAAGAGACCCAGTACTTC.

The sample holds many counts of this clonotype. The CDR3 reads CASSIDGPPHYEQYF. CDR3 nucleotide sequence: TGTGCCAGTAGTATAGACGGACCACCCCACTACGAGCAGTACTTC. The gene calls are TRBV19 and TRBJ2-7, with D unclear. V lost 0 bases and J 3 bases, leaving 12 bases between the germline ends. From germline, CDR1 is LNHDA and CDR2 SQIVND (reference sequence). The CDR3 spans 15 residues.